This paragraph reports one T cell receptor (beta chain). The entry originates in a study of T-cell memory formation after mild COVID-19. TCRdb itself ran the 5' RACE reads through MiXCR, one entry per CDR3 protein. The sample lists hundreds of thousands of distinct CDR3 sequences; approximately 27% were seen once. Germline V CDR1 and CDR2: MNHEY, SVGEGT. The J segment lost 4 bases and the V segment lost 8 bases, leaving 7 bases of the junction unmatched. The CDR3 has 14 amino acids. The sequenced material came from PBMCs or a T cell subset sorted from them (not recorded which). The gene calls are TRBV6-2 or TRBV6-3 and TRBJ2-3; 9 bases are a match to TRBD2. The sequence was collected from an adult woman who had mild COVID-19 (a few samples of this study predate the infection). Cell type and time point are not known. DNA for the CDR3: TGTGCCAGCGGTTCTGCGGGAGGGGCAGATACGCAGTATTTT. Translation: CASGSAGGADTQYF.